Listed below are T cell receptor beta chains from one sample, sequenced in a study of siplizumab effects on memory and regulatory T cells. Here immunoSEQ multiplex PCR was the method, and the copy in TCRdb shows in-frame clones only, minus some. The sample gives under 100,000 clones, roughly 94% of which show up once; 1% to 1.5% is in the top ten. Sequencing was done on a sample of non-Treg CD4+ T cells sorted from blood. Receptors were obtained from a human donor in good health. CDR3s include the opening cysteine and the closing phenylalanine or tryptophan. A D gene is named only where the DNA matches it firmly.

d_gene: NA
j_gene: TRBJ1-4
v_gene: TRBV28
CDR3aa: CASSPNKDTTGEKLFF

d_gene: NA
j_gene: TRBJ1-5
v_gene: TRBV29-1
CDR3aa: CSAKENSNQPQHF

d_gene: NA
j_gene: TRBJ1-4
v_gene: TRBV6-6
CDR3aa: CASRSEATNEKLFF

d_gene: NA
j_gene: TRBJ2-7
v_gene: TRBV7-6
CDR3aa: CASSLRDRGAEQYF

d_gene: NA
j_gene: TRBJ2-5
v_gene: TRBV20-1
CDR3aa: CSVDVGTQYF

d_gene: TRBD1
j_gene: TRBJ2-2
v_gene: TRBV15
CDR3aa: CATSRDLSDRGNTGELFF

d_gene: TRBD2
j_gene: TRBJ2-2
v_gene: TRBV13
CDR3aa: CASRTSGRWAGELFF

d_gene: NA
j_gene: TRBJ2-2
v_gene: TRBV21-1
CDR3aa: CASSIRSYTGELFF

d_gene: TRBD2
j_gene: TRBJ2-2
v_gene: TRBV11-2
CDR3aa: CASSFGTSGPGGELFF

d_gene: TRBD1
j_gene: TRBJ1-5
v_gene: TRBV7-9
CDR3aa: CASSFGQGAQPQHF

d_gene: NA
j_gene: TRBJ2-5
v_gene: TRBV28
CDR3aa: CASSLQLGETQYF

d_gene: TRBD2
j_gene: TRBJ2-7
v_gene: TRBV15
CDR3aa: CATSRESGSRPYEQYF

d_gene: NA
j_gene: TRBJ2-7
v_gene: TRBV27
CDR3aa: CASSFTSPHGEQYF

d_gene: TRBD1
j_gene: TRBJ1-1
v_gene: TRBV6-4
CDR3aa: CASRADRSTNTEAFF

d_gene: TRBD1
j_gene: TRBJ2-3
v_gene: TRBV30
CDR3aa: CAWSTGQGITDTQYF

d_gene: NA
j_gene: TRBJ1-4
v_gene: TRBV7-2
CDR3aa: CASSLVRIEKLFF

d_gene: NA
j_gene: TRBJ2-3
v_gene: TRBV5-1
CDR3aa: CASGFVGAGGTDTQYF

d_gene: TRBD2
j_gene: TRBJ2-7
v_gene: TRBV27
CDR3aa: CASSLRTAGGLNEQYF

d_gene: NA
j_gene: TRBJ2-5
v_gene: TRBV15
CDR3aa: CATSRNRPEETQYF

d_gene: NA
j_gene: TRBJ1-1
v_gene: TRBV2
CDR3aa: CASSVRRSTEAFF